This TCR beta chain came from a study of blood T cell repertoires in COVID-19 (TCRdb year 2020). At the level of the whole study: Samples from collaborators originated in the United States, Italy and Spain and spanned both the acute and convalescent phases of COVID-19. The material from the prospective study consisted of cDNA or gDNA derived from T cells, B-cell-depleted T cells, or PBMCs. Deeply sampled blood TCRbeta repertoires from subjects exposed to, actively infected with, or recovered from COVID-19 were included in the dataset. The repertoires were made available in a free public database intended to serve as a resource for research on the immune response to SARS-CoV-2. Samples came from the ongoing ImmuneRACE study (first 160 participants) plus 1,254 subjects from 6 global collaborators. The sample metadata nearly always contained a de-identified subject ID, COVID-19 status, age in years and sex. Where HLA class I and class II types were available, the types were taken from metadata supplied by the sample provider, not from assay-based typing.

In the case of this clone: No cognate antigen has been identified for it. The limits of the CDR3 on the DNA are not certain, so only TCRdb's listed CDR3 is given.

The investigation overall reported the following: The quantity of clinical and demographic metadata differed by source and by participant and was supplied without curation.

The CDR3, cysteine through phenylalanine, is 20 amino acids long. Enrolling through a virtual design, the prospective study's participants ranged in age from roughly 18 to 89 years and lived across roughly 23 United States geographic areas. In the prospective study, cohorts were assigned on the basis of participant-reported clinical history obtained from a screening survey and a study questionnaire. For ImmuneRACE Cohort 3, a participant was defined as recovered based on two consecutive negative NP/OP PCR tests, clearance by a healthcare professional, or resolution of symptoms. In the prospective study, mobile phlebotomists collected whole blood, serum and a nasopharyngeal or oropharyngeal swab from each participant. Over a roughly 2-month period, participants in the prospective study had the option of providing additional blood draws and questionnaires. Before DNA extraction, prospective study blood samples were shipped either frozen or at room temperature.

TCRbeta CDR3 regions were amplified from genomic DNA using the immunoSEQ Assay, a bias-controlled multiplex PCR. The authors' pipeline ran thus. The number of nucleated cells in each sample was estimated from the amplification of reference gene primers within the assay. To quantify the absolute abundance of each unique TCRbeta CDR3 rearrangement, sequence reads were collapsed and filtered. For each sample, productive Simpson clonality was calculated as the square root of Simpson's diversity index over productive rearrangements. In its TCRdb copy, this immuneACCESS table keeps in-frame sequences only and misses some clones. Where compared with another copy, unresolved V genes explain less than half of these, and the others have no known cause. V and J calls and clone size are copied from that table; D and trimming were computed from the DNA. For this sample there are under 200,000 clones; about 81% appear just once. More than 5.5% of the sample comes from the top ten.

The V and J segments used are TRBV21-1 and TRBJ2-6; the D segment call TRBD1 is taken from the table without a DNA check. TRBV21-1 is a pseudogene segment. Input material: PBMCs or T cells enriched from blood (not recorded which). The source is a man between 45 and 60 years old who had recovered from COVID-19. The CDR3 region has the sequence CASSKEWARGILSGANVLTF.